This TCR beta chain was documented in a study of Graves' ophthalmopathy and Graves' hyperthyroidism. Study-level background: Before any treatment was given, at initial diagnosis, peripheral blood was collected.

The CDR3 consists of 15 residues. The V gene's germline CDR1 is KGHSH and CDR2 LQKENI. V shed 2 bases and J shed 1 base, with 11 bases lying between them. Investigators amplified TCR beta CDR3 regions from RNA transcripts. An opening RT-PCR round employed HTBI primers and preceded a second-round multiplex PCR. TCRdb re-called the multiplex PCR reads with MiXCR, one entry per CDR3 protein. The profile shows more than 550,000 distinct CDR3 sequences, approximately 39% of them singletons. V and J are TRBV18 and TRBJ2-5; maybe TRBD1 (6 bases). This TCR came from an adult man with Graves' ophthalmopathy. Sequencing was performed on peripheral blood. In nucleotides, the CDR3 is TGTGCCAGCTCACCATCCAAGACAGGCCAAGAGACCCAGTACTTC. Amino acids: CASSPSKTGQETQYF. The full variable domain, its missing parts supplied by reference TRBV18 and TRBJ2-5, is NAGVMQNPRHLVRRRGQEARLRCSPMKGHSHVYWYRQLPEEGLKFMVYLQKENIIDESGMPKERFSAEFPKEGPSILRIQQVVRGDSAAYFCASSPSKTGQETQYFGPGTRLLVL.